These T cell receptor beta chains were read from a single sample in a study of patients and donors after allogeneic stem cell transplantation. TCRdb reprocessed the RT-PCR reads with MiXCR, giving one entry per CDR3 protein. The data show about 7,600 distinct CDR3 sequences, roughly 10% seen once. Sequencing was done on a sample of blood, either unsorted or a sorted T cell fraction (not recorded which). These receptors came from a human donor who was either an allogeneic HSCT recipient or a stem cell or donor lymphocyte infusion donor (not recorded which). It is not recorded whose cells these are; they may come from a transplant donor. Both conserved end residues are part of each CDR3. A D gene is named only where the DNA matches it firmly. Not every row has a clone size; where given, it reads once, few, many or a size class.

TRBJ2-1 TRBV7-6 . . CASSPEPVYNEQFF TGTGCCAGCAGCCCTGAGCCGGTCTACAATGAGCAGTTCTTC
TRBJ1-1 TRBV5-1 . few CASKYQMSNTEAFF TGCGCCAGCAAATATCAGATGTCGAACACTGAAGCTTTCTTT
TRBJ1-4 TRBV6-5 TRBD1 many CASSRSTQGATNEKLFF TGTGCCAGCAGTCGATCTACCCAGGGGGCGACTAATGAAAAACTGTTTTTT
TRBJ2-3 TRBV6-2/TRBV6-3 . many CASSGLAERTDTQYF TGTGCCAGCAGTGGGCTAGCAGAAAGGACAGATACGCAGTATTTT
TRBJ1-2 TRBV5-1 . many CASRVGINYGYTF TGCGCCAGCAGAGTGGGCATTAACTATGGCTACACCTTC
TRBJ2-4 TRBV6-5 . many CASSSALNIQYF TGTGCCAGCAGTTCCGCCCTAAACATTCAGTACTTC
TRBJ2-2 TRBV6-2/TRBV6-3 . many CASSYLTTGELFF TGTGCCAGCAGTTACCTGACGACCGGGGAGCTGTTTTTT
TRBJ2-3 TRBV20-1 . . CSAPGRKTDTQYF TGCAGTGCTCCGGGACGGAAGACAGATACGCAGTATTTT
TRBJ2-5 TRBV7-6 . medium-sized CASSLTQEYQETQYF TGTGCCAGCAGCTTGACCCAAGAGTACCAAGAGACCCAGTACTTC
TRBJ2-1 TRBV7-2 TRBD1 many CASSQDRATNNEQFF TGTGCCAGCAGCCAGGACAGGGCCACTAACAATGAGCAGTTCTTC
TRBJ1-2 TRBV2 . many CASSSGTFAGDGYTF TGTGCCAGCAGCTCCGGGACCTTCGCCGGGGATGGCTACACCTTC